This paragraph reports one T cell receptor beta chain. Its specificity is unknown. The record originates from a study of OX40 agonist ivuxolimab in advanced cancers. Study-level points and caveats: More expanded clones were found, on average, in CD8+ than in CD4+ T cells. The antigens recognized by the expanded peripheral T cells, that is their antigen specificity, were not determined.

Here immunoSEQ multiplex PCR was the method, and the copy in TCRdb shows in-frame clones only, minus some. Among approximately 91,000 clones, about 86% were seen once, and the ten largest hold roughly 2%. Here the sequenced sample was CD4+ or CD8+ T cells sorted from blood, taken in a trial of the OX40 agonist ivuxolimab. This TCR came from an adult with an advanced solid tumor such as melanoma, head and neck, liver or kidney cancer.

The CDR3 protein is CASSFGGSGNTIYF. The CDR3 DNA sequence: TGTGCCAGCAGTTTTGGTGGGTCTGGAAACACCATATATTTT. The chain carries TRBV2 and TRBJ1-3; D remains unclear. The CDR3 sequence is 14 residues long. Germline assignment: CDR1 SNHLY and CDR2 FYNNEI. V lost 5 bases to trimming and J lost 1 base, with 9 bases between them.